This T cell receptor beta chain was identified in a study of blood T cell repertoires in COVID-19. Overall study context: Both acute and convalescent COVID-19 samples were obtained from the United States, Italy and Spain. Nucleic acid was either cDNA or gDNA, and it came from T cells, B-cell-depleted T cells, or PBMCs.

CDR3 length: 13 amino acids. CDR1 is SQVTM, CDR2 ANQGSEA, per germline. Trimming left V 4 bases short and J 5 bases short, with 14 bases between. How the authors handled the data: Estimates of nucleated cell counts were drawn from the amplification of reference gene primers. Clones were sequenced by immunoSEQ multiplex PCR, and TCRdb holds only the in-frame ones, with some missing. Clone size and the V and J calls come from that table; the DNA yielded D and trimming. This table has a few hundred thousand clones, around 84% appearing once. Sequencing was carried out using peripheral blood. The V and J genes are TRBV29-1 and TRBJ1-1; TRBD1 is a possible D gene (5 bases). The receptor's source is a woman younger than 30 with acute or convalescent COVID-19. The CDR3 is CSVVGGVSTEAFF. CDR3 DNA sequence: TGCAGCGTTGTGGGGGGGGTTAGTACTGAAGCTTTCTTT.